Following are 21 T cell receptor beta chains from one sample sequenced in a study of PD-L1 blockade in urothelial cancer. As to time point: pretreatment peripheral blood. TCRdb keeps only in-frame clones here, not all; method: immunoSEQ multiplex PCR. The table lists about 50,000 clones, 79% of them singletons, with around 9.3% in the top ten. Specimen: PBMCs, collected around atezolizumab (anti-PD-L1) treatment. The receptors originated from a man in his 70s with urothelial cancer.

The chain carries TRBV5-1 and TRBJ2-1; 7 nucleotides align to TRBD2. The trim removed 3 bases at V and 5 bases at J, leaving 17 bases unmatched. Germline V CDR1 and CDR2: SGHRS, YFSETQ. The CDR3 runs to 18 residues. The CDR3 loop reads CASSSRPLQRELNNEQFF. The CDR3 bases are TGCGCCAGCAGCTCTCGCCCGCTCCAGCGGGAACTTAACAATGAGCAGTTCTTC.

This rearrangement joins TRBV6-6 to TRBJ2-7; maybe TRBD1 (6 bases). V lost 8 bases and J lost 0, with 17 bases in between. The germline V gene encodes CDR1 MNHNY and CDR2 SVGAGI (reference sequence). CDR3 size: 15 residues. CDR3 protein: CASAYTGKSSYEQYF. The DNA of the CDR3 is TGTGCCAGCGCTTATACAGGGAAAAGCTCCTACGAGCAGTACTTC.

The rearrangement joins TRBV2 to TRBJ2-7; TRBD2 matches 10 bases. This CDR3 comprises 11 residues. Germline-derived CDR1 and CDR2 are SNHLY and FYNNEI. After removal of 4 bases from V and 12 bases from J, the junction contained 3 bases not matched to a gene. The CDR3 DNA is TGTGCCAGCAGTGTGAGCGGGAGGGGGTACTTC. This codes for CASSVSGRGYF. Drawing the rest from reference TRBV2 and TRBJ2-7, the complete variable domain is EPEVTQTPSHQVTQMGQEVILRCVPISNHLYFYWYRQILGQKVEFLVSFYNNEISEKSEIFDDQFSVERPDGSNFTLKIRSTKLEDSAMYFCASSVSGRGYFGPGTRLTVT.

The chain employs TRBV28 and TRBJ1-4; a weak D match, TRBD1 (5 bases). The ends were cut back, 3 bases at V and 1 base at J, with 9 bases in the middle. Germline V gene sequence: CDR1 MDHEN, CDR2 SYDVKM. The CDR3 loop spans 15 amino acids. CDR3 residues: CASSFMGGTNEKLFF. The CDR3 nucleotides read TGTGCCAGCAGTTTCATGGGGGGAACTAATGAAAAACTGTTTTTT.

This chain links TRBV7-8 with TRBJ2-5; 13 nucleotides match TRBD2. The junction had 9 bases not matched to a gene; V was cut back by 4 bases and J by 10 bases. Germline CDR1 is SGHVS and CDR2 is FQNEAQ. The CDR3 length is 15 residues. CDR3 amino acids: CASSSYGLAGAGQYF. For the CDR3, the DNA is TGTGCCAGCAGCTCTTACGGACTAGCGGGAGCGGGCCAGTACTTC.

This clone occurred a few times. The chain recombines TRBV10-2 with TRBJ1-5, with D maybe TRBD1 (5 bases). Germline V gene data show CDR1 as WSHSY and CDR2 as SAAADI. The CDR3 contains 15 residues. The V end lost 7 bases, the J end lost 3 bases, and 16 bases lay between the germline ends. The CDR3 DNA sequence: TGCGCCAGCACCGCGTCAGAGGGACTCAATCAGCCCCAGCATTTT. It specifies CASTASEGLNQPQHF.

This chain uses TRBV11-2 with TRBJ2-3; D is unclear. The CDR3 has 12 residues. CDR1 SGHAT and CDR2 FQNNGV come from the germline V gene. V lost 5 bases and J 2 bases, leaving 5 bases between the germline ends. The CDR3 DNA follows: TGTGCCAGCAGCCCCTACACAGATACGCAGTATTTT. It yields the protein CASSPYTDTQYF.

J is TRBJ1-5 and V is TRBV7-8; D perhaps matches TRBD1 (5 bases). V was pared by 5 bases and J by 7 bases, with 21 bases between. The CDR3 consists of 16 residues. The V gene's germline CDR1 is SGHVS and CDR2 FQNEAQ. The CDR3 DNA reads TGTGCCAGCAGCGCAAGGTTCCAGGGTAAGGACCAGCCCCAGCATTTT. It translates to CASSARFQGKDQPQHF.

The chain is built from TRBV18 and TRBJ2-7, with 8 bases aligning to TRBD2. Trimming removed 2 bases from V and 1 base from J; junction bases left unmatched: 4. This CDR3 comprises 15 residues. Germline V gives CDR1 KGHSH, CDR2 LQKENI. The CDR3 is CASSPTLAGSYEQYF. CDR3 DNA sequence: TGTGCCAGCTCACCAACGCTAGCGGGTTCCTACGAGCAGTACTTC.

The V gene is TRBV19, the J gene TRBJ2-7, with TRBD2 as a possible D gene (6 bases). The CDR3 covers 14 residues. With 9 bases removed from V and 2 bases from J, the gap between germline ends came to 17 bases. The germline V gene encodes CDR1 LNHDA and CDR2 SQIVND (reference sequence). Here the CDR3 DNA reads TGTGCCAGCCGTGCCGGGAGTGGCGCCTACGAGCAGTACTTC. Amino acids: CASRAGSGAYEQYF.

The chain has TRBV28 and TRBJ1-5; D gene unclear. Per the germline V gene, CDR1 is MDHEN and CDR2 is SYDVKM. Trimming stripped 4 bases from V and 0 bases from J, with 10 bases between. CDR3 length: 15 residues. The CDR3 DNA reads as TGTGCCAGCAGTTATCGGGGTTATAGCAATCAGCCCCAGCATTTT. Translating gives CASSYRGYSNQPQHF. The variable domain in full, with the rest retrieved from reference TRBV28 and TRBJ1-5, is DVKVTQSSRYLVKRTGEKVFLECVQDMDHENMFWYRQDPGLGLRLIYFSYDVKMKEKGDIPEGYSVSREKKERFSLILESASTNQTSMYLCASSYRGYSNQPQHFGDGTRLSIL.

The chain uses TRBV6-1 and TRBJ2-7; tentatively, D is TRBD2 (5 bases). V lost 7 bases and J lost 4, with 11 bases in between. This CDR3 comprises 12 residues. The germline V gene has CDR1 MNHNS and CDR2 SASEGT. The DNA of the CDR3 is TGTGCCAGCACGAGGGATTCGTACGAGCAGTACTTC. As protein: CASTRDSYEQYF.

The rearrangement joins TRBV19 to TRBJ2-6, with 11 bases identical to TRBD1. The CDR3 is 17 residues long. Germline CDR1 and CDR2: LNHDA and SQIVND (reference sequence). With 6 bases clipped from V and 3 bases from J, the junction kept 7 bases outside the gene matches. In DNA, the CDR3 is TGTGCCAGTAGCGGCGGACAGGGGGCGCGTGGGGCCAACGTCCTGACTTTC. It yields the protein CASSGGQGARGANVLTF.

V and J are TRBV14 and TRBJ2-5; 14 nucleotides agree with TRBD2. The germline V gene encodes CDR1 SGHDN and CDR2 FVKESK. CDR3 length: 16 residues. With 5 bases clipped from V and 4 bases from J, the junction kept 6 bases outside the gene matches. This chain's CDR3 is CASSAGLAGVGETQYF. In DNA, the CDR3 is TGTGCCAGCAGCGCGGGACTAGCGGGAGTCGGAGAGACCCAGTACTTC.

The chain links TRBV7-8 to TRBJ2-1; no clear D gene. The CDR3 has 15 residues. Trimming took off 7 bases at V and 6 bases at J, with 19 bases between the two ends. The germline V gene has CDR1 SGHVS and CDR2 FQNEAQ. The DNA for the CDR3 is TGTGCCAGCACCCTCCCGGGTGGAGTAGGCAATGAGCAGTTCTTC. It yields the protein CASTLPGGVGNEQFF.

The rearrangement joins TRBV6-1 to TRBJ1-4; 7 bases are a match to TRBD1. V lost 6 bases, J lost 5 bases, and 6 bases stayed unmatched. Germline V gene sequence: CDR1 MNHNS, CDR2 SASEGT. This CDR3 has 14 residues. CDR3 protein: CASSIQGRNEKLFF. The DNA of the CDR3 is TGTGCCAGCAGCATACAGGGGAGGAATGAAAAACTGTTTTTT.

This clone was observed a handful of times. This sample includes further DNA sequences coding for the same CDR3. The rearrangement links TRBV4-1 to TRBJ1-3; D uncertain. The V end was cut by 0 bases, the J end by 0 bases, with 6 bases between. CDR1 is MGHRA and CDR2 is YSYEKL in the germline V gene. There are 15 residues in the CDR3. The CDR3 loop is CASSQDRSSGNTIYF. The CDR3 DNA is TGCGCCAGCAGCCAAGATAGGAGCTCTGGAAACACCATATATTTT.

V and J are TRBV5-1 and TRBJ2-6, with 12 bases aligning to TRBD2. The trim removed 0 bases at V and 4 bases at J, leaving 8 bases unmatched. Germline lookup yields CDR1 SGHRS and CDR2 YFSETQ. The CDR3 spans 19 residues. As DNA, the CDR3 is TGCGCCAGCAGCTTGGACGCTAGCGGGAGGGCCTCGGGGGCCAACGTCCTGACTTTC. Translating it yields CASSLDASGRASGANVLTF.

This clone was seen a few times. The chain recombines TRBV27 with TRBJ2-3; no definite D call. In germline, CDR1 is MNHEY, CDR2 SMNVEV (reference sequence). The CDR3 runs to 13 residues. Trimming cost V 0 bases and J 2 bases, with 3 bases left between them. For the CDR3, the DNA is TGTGCCAGCAGTTTATCCTACACAGATACGCAGTATTTT. Its protein product is CASSLSYTDTQYF.

The chain employs TRBV5-1 and TRBJ1-2, with D tentatively TRBD1 (6 bases). Germline CDR1 reads SGHRS; CDR2 reads YFSETQ. The CDR3 consists of 15 residues. V dropped 4 bases and J dropped 5 bases, with 18 bases sitting between them. The CDR3 DNA sequence: TGCGCCAGCAGCCATTTTGCAGGGGCGGAATATGGCTACACCTTC. Its protein is CASSHFAGAEYGYTF.

V is TRBV9 and J is TRBJ2-2; 11 positions match TRBD1. V was clipped by 4 bases and J by 6 bases; unmatched bases: 8. This CDR3 has 16 residues. The germline V gene has CDR1 SGDLS and CDR2 YYNGEE. The CDR3 DNA sequence: TGTGCCAGCAGCCCCCAGGGGACAGGGGGTTCCGGGGAGCTGTTTTTT. Its translation is CASSPQGTGGSGELFF.